Each of the 17 T cell receptor beta chains below was sequenced from the same sample in a study of cytomegalovirus exposure and HLA in healthy donors. Amplification used 60 Vbeta primers and 13 Jbeta primers. Sequenced by immunoSEQ multiplex PCR; TCRdb stores in-frame clones only, minus some. This sample yields about 160,000 clones, of which around 80% are seen a single time; approximately 1.8% belongs to the top ten. The sequencing sample was made of PBMCs. Receptors originate from a human donor in good health.

This clone was seen more than once but under ten times. The V gene is TRBV5-6, the J gene TRBJ2-7; D is perhaps TRBD1 (6 bases). This CDR3 has 12 residues. CDR1 is SGHDT, CDR2 YYEEEE, per germline. The V end lost 4 bases, the J end lost 4 bases, and 9 bases lay between the germline ends. The CDR3 loop is CASSLGQYEQYF. The CDR3 DNA sequence: TGTGCCAGCAGCCTTGGACAGTACGAGCAGTACTTC.

The chain carries TRBV9 and TRBJ1-4, with D perhaps TRBD1 (5 bases). The germline V gene encodes CDR1 SGDLS and CDR2 YYNGEE. The germline V and J ends were trimmed by 0 bases and 5 bases, with 8 bases remaining between them. CDR3 length: 14 amino acids. The chain's CDR3 is CASSVGQGNEKLFF. CDR3 coding DNA: TGTGCCAGCAGCGTAGGGCAGGGAAATGAAAAACTGTTTTTT.

The chain recombines TRBV10-2 with TRBJ1-6, with 9 bases matching TRBD1. The CDR3 length is 15 residues. Germline V gene sequence: CDR1 WSHSY, CDR2 SAAADI. V was clipped by 3 bases and J by 9 bases; unmatched bases: 6. CDR3 DNA: TGCGCCAGCAGTGACTGGGACAGGGTTGGTTCACCCCTCCACTTT. The encoded protein is CASSDWDRVGSPLHF.

The V gene is TRBV7-2, the J gene TRBJ1-4; no reliable D call. This CDR3 contains 14 residues. Trimming left V 5 bases short and J 8 bases short, with 15 bases between. Per the germline V gene, CDR1 is SGHTA and CDR2 is FQGNSA. In nucleotides, the CDR3 is TGTGCCAGCAGCCCGACCGGGATAGGGGAAAAACTGTTTTTT. Translation gives CASSPTGIGEKLFF.

The chain joins TRBV6-5 to TRBJ2-3; D might be TRBD2 (6 bases). The ends were cut back, 6 bases at V and 4 bases at J, with 14 bases in the middle. The CDR3 covers 14 residues. From germline, CDR1 is MNHEY and CDR2 SVGAGI. The DNA of the CDR3 is TGTGCCAGCAGCGTCGGACTACCCCCAGATACGCAGTATTTT. Translated: CASSVGLPPDTQYF.

V gene TRBV19 combines with J gene TRBJ1-5; 9 bases line up with TRBD1. The CDR3 extends over 16 amino acids. Germline V gene data show CDR1 as LNHDA and CDR2 as SQIVND (reference sequence). V gave up 7 bases and J gave up 4 bases; unmatched junction bases: 11. CDR3 sequence (DNA): TGTGCCAGTAATGACTTGGGACAGGGACCTAATCAGCCCCAGCATTTT. Its translation is CASNDLGQGPNQPQHF.

The chain uses TRBV25-1 and TRBJ1-1; D possibly corresponds to TRBD1 (6 bases). Germline V gene data show CDR1 as MGHDK and CDR2 as SYGVNS. Deletions cut 0 bases from V and 1 base from J, with 15 bases between. This CDR3 is built from 17 residues. The CDR3 loop is CASSEYRGKRGNTEAFF. CDR3 nucleotide sequence: TGTGCCAGCAGTGAATATAGGGGGAAGCGAGGGAACACTGAAGCTTTCTTT. The full variable domain, its missing parts supplied by reference TRBV25-1 and TRBJ1-1, is EADIYQTPRYLVIGTGKKITLECSQTMGHDKMYWYQQDPGMELHLIHYSYGVNSTEKGDLSSESTVSRIRTEHFPLTLESARPSHTSQYLCASSEYRGKRGNTEAFFGQGTRLTVV.

V gene TRBV5-1 combines with J gene TRBJ2-7; D gene unclear. This CDR3 has 14 amino acids. Germline V gives CDR1 SGHRS, CDR2 YFSETQ. V was shortened by 3 bases and J by 6 bases, with 16 bases between the two germline ends. The CDR3 nucleotides read TGCGCCAGCAGCTCAAGCGCGACCCTTTCCGAGCAGTACTTC. It encodes CASSSSATLSEQYF.

This chain joins TRBV4-3 and TRBJ2-7; D gene ambiguous. Germline V gene sequence: CDR1 LGHNA, CDR2 YSLEER. Trimming left V 9 bases short and J 4 bases short, with 16 bases between. There are 13 residues in the CDR3. CDR3 nucleotides: TGCGCCAGGACGGATAGGCGGCGGTACGAGCAGTACTTC. This gives the protein CARTDRRRYEQYF.

The chain combines TRBV7-2 with TRBJ2-3; 7 nucleotides match TRBD2. Germline-derived CDR1 and CDR2 are SGHTA and FQGNSA. With V trimmed by 2 bases and J by 3 bases, 5 bases remained unmatched. The CDR3 runs to 15 residues. CDR3 sequence reads: CASSLKAGRTDTQYF. CDR3 nucleotide sequence: TGTGCCAGCAGCTTAAAAGCGGGGCGAACAGATACGCAGTATTTT.

This clone was observed a handful of times. The gene calls are TRBV5-1 and TRBJ2-7; 7 bases fit TRBD2. The CDR3 sequence is 13 residues long. With 4 bases clipped from V and 2 bases from J, the junction kept 3 bases outside the gene matches. Per germline, CDR1 SGHRS and CDR2 YFSETQ. The CDR3 is CASSGDYPYEQYF. DNA of the CDR3: TGCGCCAGCAGCGGGGACTACCCCTACGAGCAGTACTTC.

CDR3 in amino acids: CSVGAQRGGYKTGELFF. CDR3 in DNA: TGCAGCGTTGGGGCCCAGCGGGGGGGCTATAAAACCGGGGAGCTGTTTTTT. This chain uses TRBV29-1 with TRBJ2-2, with TRBD2 identical over 10 bases. Trimming cost V 4 bases and J 5 bases; bases outside gene matches: 13. Germline V gene data show CDR1 as SQVTM and CDR2 as ANQGSEA. CDR3 length: 17 amino acids.

DNA of the CDR3: TGTGCCAGCAGCTTAGGCCAGCGTGAAGCTTTCTTT. It yields the protein CASSLGQREAFF. The chain has TRBV7-9 and TRBJ1-1; D gene ambiguous. From germline, CDR1 is SEHNR and CDR2 FQNEAQ (reference sequence). CDR3 length: 12 residues. Between the trimmed V and J ends, which lost 1 base and 7 bases, there was a span of 7 bases. The entire variable domain, with the rest obtained from reference TRBV7-9 and TRBJ1-1, is as follows: DTGVSQNPRHKITKRGQNVTFRCDPISEHNRLYWYRQTLGQGPEFLTYFQNEAQLEKSRLLSDRFSAERPKGSFSTLEIQRTEQGDSAMYLCASSLGQREAFFGQGTRLTVV.

The chain employs TRBV4-3 and TRBJ1-2; no definite D call. The CDR3 is 14 residues long. CDR1 is LGHNA, CDR2 YSLEER, per germline. V was cut by 1 base and J by 4 bases, with 10 bases left in between. CDR3 sequence (DNA): TGCGCCAGCAGCCAAGGGGCGAGTGGCTATGGCTACACCTTC. It yields the protein CASSQGASGYGYTF.

The sample holds one count of this clone. The chain is built from TRBV7-9 and TRBJ2-1, with D perhaps matching TRBD2 (6 bases). This CDR3 has 16 residues. Per germline, CDR1 SEHNR and CDR2 FQNEAQ (reference sequence). V dropped 4 bases and J dropped 6 bases, with 19 bases sitting between them. The CDR3 here is CASSSRDGGMSNEQFF. The CDR3 DNA sequence: TGTGCCAGCAGCTCGCGGGACGGTGGAATGTCCAATGAGCAGTTCTTC.

The V and J genes are TRBV5-1 and TRBJ2-5; 8 bases are a match to TRBD2. Germline CDR1 reads SGHRS; CDR2 reads YFSETQ. This CDR3 spans 16 amino acids. With V trimmed by 0 bases and J by 2 bases, 6 bases remained unmatched. The CDR3 here is CASSLEPSGGQETQYF. CDR3 bases: TGCGCCAGCAGCTTGGAACCGAGCGGGGGACAAGAGACCCAGTACTTC.

The rearrangement links TRBV5-4 to TRBJ2-6, with TRBD2 as a possible D gene (5 bases). Germline assignment: CDR1 SGHNT and CDR2 YYREEE (reference sequence). Trimming stripped 9 bases from V and 0 bases from J, with 16 bases between. The CDR3 covers 16 residues. The CDR3 spells CATLGLSSSGANVLTF. CDR3 DNA: TGTGCCACCCTTGGACTCTCGAGCTCTGGGGCCAACGTCCTGACTTTC.